A single sample gave rise to the 28 T cell receptor beta chains below, sequenced in a study of T cell repertoires in cytomegalovirus infection. In TCRdb, the reads were re-called with MiXCR into one record per CDR3 protein. The repertoire holds 310,000 or so distinct CDR3 sequences, with around 10% as singletons. The sequenced material came from PBMCs. The receptors come from a human donor in good health (CMV status not recorded). Some clones in this sample may be carry-over from other donors' samples.

This clonotype was seen at least ten times. The rearrangement links TRBV27 to TRBJ1-2, with a possible D match to TRBD1 (5 bases). V gave up 7 bases and J gave up 2 bases, with 20 bases separating them. CDR3 size: 16 residues. Germline-derived CDR1 and CDR2 are MNHEY and SMNVEV (reference sequence). CDR3 protein: CASTLRAGRVNYGYTF. For the CDR3, the DNA is TGTGCCAGCACCCTCCGGGCAGGGCGAGTGAACTATGGCTACACCTTC.

This clonotype was detected a few times. The chain couples TRBV9 to TRBJ2-4, with 8 bases that match TRBD1. Trimming cost V 3 bases and J 1 base; bases outside gene matches: 12. The germline CDR1 and CDR2 sequences are SGDLS and YYNGEE. The CDR3 sequence is 18 residues long. CDR3 sequence reads: CASSAQRTGSGAKNIQYF. DNA for the CDR3: TGTGCCAGCAGCGCCCAAAGGACAGGGTCGGGGGCCAAAAACATTCAGTACTTC. Full variable domain (rest looked up from reference TRBV9 and TRBJ2-4): DSGVTQTPKHLITATGQRVTLRCSPRSGDLSVYWYQQSLDQGLQFLIQYYNGEERAKGNILERFSAQQFPDLHSELNLSSLELGDSALYFCASSAQRTGSGAKNIQYFGAGTRLSVL.

The rearrangement joins TRBV11-2 to TRBJ2-2; TRBD1 agrees at 9 bases. Trimming took 6 bases from V and 7 from J; bases not matched to a gene: 12. Germline V gives CDR1 SGHAT, CDR2 FQNNGV. This CDR3 spans 16 amino acids. In DNA form, the CDR3 reads TGTGCCAGCAGATCAACACAGGGGGCTCGAGTCGGGGAGCTGTTTTTT. Amino acid sequence: CASRSTQGARVGELFF.

This clonotype was detected ten times or more. This chain links TRBV12-3 or TRBV12-4 with TRBJ2-4, with 12 bases matching TRBD2. Germline trimming cut 7 bases from V and 8 bases from J; bases unmatched to any gene: 6. CDR3 length equals 14 residues. This chain's CDR3 is CASNLAGGPHIQYF. The CDR3 region has the DNA TGTGCCAGCAACCTAGCGGGGGGGCCCCACATTCAGTACTTC.

CDR3 amino acids: CSVVQTRELFF. For the CDR3, the DNA is TGCAGCGTTGTACAGACAAGGGAGCTGTTTTTT. V usage is TRBV29-1 and J usage is TRBJ2-2; D ambiguous. Germline V gene data show CDR1 as SQVTM and CDR2 as ANQGSEA. Trimming removed 4 bases from V and 9 bases from J, with 9 bases in between. There are 11 residues in the CDR3.

This clonotype was seen many times. V gene TRBV6-2 or TRBV6-3 combines with J gene TRBJ2-1; maybe TRBD2 (7 bases). The CDR3 is made up of 12 amino acids. CDR1 is MNHEY, CDR2 SVGEGT, per germline. The V gene lost 10 bases and the J gene lost 6 bases, with 13 bases spanning the gap. CDR3 loop: CAIRGALNEQFF. DNA of the CDR3: TGTGCCATTCGGGGGGCCCTCAATGAGCAGTTCTTC.

This clonotype showed up many times. The V and J genes are TRBV6-5 and TRBJ2-2, with 8 bases that match TRBD1. J lost 7 bases, V lost 4 bases, and 8 bases had no gene match. The germline V gene encodes CDR1 MNHEY and CDR2 SVGAGI. This CDR3 contains 15 residues. This CDR3 reads CASSLRRGQGGELFF. The CDR3 region has the DNA TGTGCCAGCAGTTTACGCAGGGGGCAGGGCGGGGAGCTGTTTTTT.

This clonotype was recorded at least ten times. The rearrangement links TRBV6-5 to TRBJ2-7, with TRBD2 matching 7 bases. Germline CDR1 MNHEY, CDR2 SVGAGI. CDR3 length: 13 amino acids. J gave up 1 base and V 7 bases, and 4 bases lay outside the gene matches. Here the CDR3 reads CASIKRGSYEQYF. CDR3 DNA: TGTGCCAGCATCAAGCGGGGTTCCTACGAGCAGTACTTC.

The sample holds many counts of this clonotype. V usage is TRBV28 and J usage is TRBJ1-5; 8 nucleotides match TRBD1. Trimming removed 5 bases from V and 0 bases from J; junction bases left unmatched: 3. This CDR3 has 15 amino acids. Germline V gene data show CDR1 as MDHEN and CDR2 as SYDVKM. CDR3 DNA: TGTGCCAGCAGTAGGGACAGGCATAGCAATCAGCCCCAGCATTTT. Translating gives CASSRDRHSNQPQHF.

V is TRBV7-8 and J is TRBJ2-3; 10 bases are a match to TRBD1. CDR3 size: 15 residues. Per germline, CDR1 SGHVS and CDR2 FQNEAQ. Germline trimming cut 5 bases from V and 5 bases from J; bases unmatched to any gene: 7. The CDR3 spells CASSDDRGLVDTQYF. CDR3 bases: TGTGCCAGCAGCGATGACAGGGGGCTGGTAGATACGCAGTATTTT.

This clonotype was observed a handful of times. The rearrangement links TRBV29-1 to TRBJ1-2; 9 bases agree with TRBD1. The CDR3 contains 17 residues. J gave up 0 bases and V 3 bases, and 11 bases lay outside the gene matches. Germline V gene lookup returns CDR1 SQVTM and CDR2 ANQGSEA. DNA for the CDR3: TGCAGCGTTGATACCCTGGGCCGGACAGGGGCTAACTATGGCTACACCTTC. Its translation is CSVDTLGRTGANYGYTF.

The table lists this clonotype with a few counts. The J gene is TRBJ2-2, the V gene TRBV14, with 8 bases aligning to TRBD1. The CDR3 runs to 14 residues. Germline V gene lookup returns CDR1 SGHDN and CDR2 FVKESK. V shed 1 base, J shed 10 bases, and the junction held 5 bases outside the gene matches. The CDR3 bases are TGTGCCAGCAGCCAAGGGACAGGGAAGTTGGAGCTGTTTTTT. Its protein is CASSQGTGKLELFF.

Ten or more counts support this clonotype. One end of the junction does not line up with germline, which may come from a read error. The chain carries TRBV7-7 and TRBJ2-5; D may be TRBD1 (6 bases). This CDR3 spans 15 amino acids. CDR1 is SSHAT and CDR2 is FNYEAQ in the germline V gene (reference sequence). CDR3 bases: TGTGCTAGCAGCTTAGAAATCGGACAGCAAGAGACCCAGTACTTC. This gives the protein CASSLEIGQQETQYF.

This clonotype was detected many times. The gene calls are TRBV6-2 or TRBV6-3 and TRBJ1-1; TRBD1 agrees at 7 bases. Germline lookup yields CDR1 MNHEY and CDR2 SVGEGT. Trimming took 7 bases from V and 0 from J; bases not matched to a gene: 11. This CDR3 contains 16 residues. In DNA, the CDR3 is TGTGCCAGCACTAAAGGGGGCTACACGATGAACACTGAAGCTTTCTTT. The encoded protein is CASTKGGYTMNTEAFF.

In this sample, this clonotype turned up many times. This chain uses TRBV12-3 or TRBV12-4 with TRBJ2-1, with D perhaps TRBD1 (6 bases). This CDR3 comprises 16 residues. Trimming took 6 bases from V and 4 from J, leaving 19 bases between them. Here the CDR3 reads CASRGVGAGAYNEQFF. The CDR3 bases are TGTGCCAGCAGGGGCGTCGGGGCAGGGGCGTACAATGAGCAGTTCTTC.

This clonotype turned up a few times. The chain uses TRBV5-1 and TRBJ2-2, with D hard to call. Germline V gene sequence: CDR1 SGHRS, CDR2 YFSETQ. The V end was cut by 0 bases, the J end by 8 bases, with 11 bases between. The CDR3 loop spans 14 amino acids. The CDR3 DNA reads as TGCGCCAGCAGCTTGGACGGTAGCAGAGGGGAGCTGTTTTTT. Translating gives CASSLDGSRGELFF.

This clonotype was found once. The CDR3 does not close with the conserved phenylalanine or tryptophan, likely indicating a read error. The chain recombines TRBV6-2 or TRBV6-3 with TRBJ1-6; D may be TRBD1 (6 bases). The CDR3 consists of 18 residues. Looked up from germline, CDR1 is MNHEY and CDR2 is SVGEGT. The V gene lost 6 bases and the J gene lost 7 bases, with 25 bases spanning the gap. CDR3 sequence (DNA): TGTGCCAGCAGGGGGGCGACAGTAGGATCTCCTATAAATTCACCCCTCCACATT. Translated, it gives CASRGATVGSPINSPLHI.

This clonotype was seen at least ten times. V gene TRBV14 combines with J gene TRBJ2-2; D is uncertain. The CDR3 has 13 residues. Germline loops: CDR1 SGHDN, CDR2 FVKESK. Trimming left V 3 bases short and J 1 base short, with 3 bases between. DNA for the CDR3: TGTGCCAGCAGCCAGGTGAACACCGGGGAGCTGTTTTTT. It codes for CASSQVNTGELFF.

A note on this clonotype: This may be a read error, as it is one base from a much larger clone. J is TRBJ2-1 and V is TRBV15; D is unclear. CDR1 is LNHNV and CDR2 is YYDKDF in the germline V gene (reference sequence). This CDR3 has 15 residues. The CDR3 loop reads CATSRDRLWLNEQCF. For the CDR3, the DNA is TGTGCCACCAGCAGAGATCGATTATGGCTGAATGAGCAGTGCTTC.

In this sample, this clonotype turned up many times. The chain couples TRBV15 to TRBJ2-7, with D perhaps TRBD2 (5 bases). With 3 bases removed from V and 0 bases from J, the gap between germline ends came to 12 bases. From germline, CDR1 is LNHNV and CDR2 YYDKDF (reference sequence). This CDR3 comprises 15 residues. CDR3 region: CATSSATGSSYEQYV. Written as DNA, the CDR3 is TGTGCCACCAGCAGTGCAACGGGAAGCTCCTACGAGCAGTACGTC.

This clonotype was picked up many times. The rearrangement joins TRBV20-1 to TRBJ2-3; a weak D match, TRBD2 (7 bases). V lost 5 bases and J 3 bases, leaving 21 bases between the germline ends. This CDR3 has 16 amino acids. Germline CDR1 and CDR2: DFQATT and SNEGSKA (reference sequence). For the CDR3, the DNA is TGCAGTGCTCACCCACTGGGGGGGCCGAGGACAGATACGCAGTATTTT. It codes for CSAHPLGGPRTDTQYF.

This clonotype was recorded at least ten times. CDR3 region: CSAFAPGGYNEQFF. CDR3 DNA: TGCAGTGCCTTCGCCCCCGGGGGCTACAATGAGCAGTTCTTC. J is TRBJ2-1 and V is TRBV20-1; tentative D call: TRBD2 (6 bases). CDR3 size: 14 residues. Germline lookup yields CDR1 DFQATT and CDR2 SNEGSKA (reference sequence). The V end was cut by 6 bases, the J end by 3 bases, with 15 bases between.

V and J are TRBV29-1 and TRBJ2-5; D unresolved. The CDR3 sequence is 13 residues long. V dropped 3 bases and J dropped 1 base, with 9 bases sitting between them. Germline V gene data show CDR1 as SQVTM and CDR2 as ANQGSEA. The CDR3 region has the DNA TGCAGCGTTGACAAGGGAAGCCAAGAGACCCAGTACTTC. It codes for CSVDKGSQETQYF.

This chain uses TRBV6-2 or TRBV6-3 with TRBJ2-1; D gene uncertain. The CDR3 runs to 12 residues. CDR1 and CDR2 (germline): MNHEY, SVGEGT. Trimming removed 7 bases at V and 9 bases at J, with 13 bases between. Written as DNA, the CDR3 is TGTGCCAGCACCCCCTCGTGGGGTGAGCAGTTCTTC. Translated: CASTPSWGEQFF.

Many counts were recorded for this clonotype. J is TRBJ2-3 and V is TRBV12-3 or TRBV12-4; D remains unclear. V shed 2 bases and J shed 6 bases, with 24 bases lying between them. This CDR3 comprises 18 residues. The CDR3: CASSLRPTGSKLEDTQYF. CDR3 coding DNA: TGTGCCAGCAGTTTAAGGCCGACCGGGTCGAAGTTGGAGGATACGCAGTATTTT.

This clonotype was counted many times. The chain is built from TRBV29-1 and TRBJ1-2, with TRBD1 as a possible D gene (5 bases). Trimming shortened V by 0 bases and J by 8 bases, and 19 bases separated the two germline ends. CDR1 and CDR2 (germline): SQVTM, ANQGSEA. CDR3 size: 15 residues. This CDR3 is CSVEDSGGYMEGYTF. CDR3 DNA sequence: TGCAGCGTTGAAGATTCCGGGGGATATATGGAAGGCTACACCTTC.

This clonotype was observed many times. This chain links TRBV7-2 with TRBJ2-4; the D gene could be TRBD1 or TRBD2 (5 bases each). The CDR3 runs to 17 residues. Germline-derived CDR1 and CDR2 are SGHTA and FQGNSA. Trimming took off 1 base at V and 2 bases at J, with 15 bases between the two ends. CDR3 protein: CASSLVGDISSKNIQYF. The CDR3 DNA reads TGTGCCAGCAGCTTAGTGGGGGATATATCTTCCAAAAACATTCAGTACTTC.

The table lists this clonotype with many counts. This rearrangement joins TRBV18 to TRBJ1-2; unclear D gene. Trimming left V 2 bases short and J 2 bases short, with 6 bases between. The germline V gene has CDR1 KGHSH and CDR2 LQKENI. The CDR3 consists of 13 residues. As DNA, the CDR3 is TGTGCCAGCTCACCAGACGAGAACTATGGCTACACCTTC. Translating it yields CASSPDENYGYTF.